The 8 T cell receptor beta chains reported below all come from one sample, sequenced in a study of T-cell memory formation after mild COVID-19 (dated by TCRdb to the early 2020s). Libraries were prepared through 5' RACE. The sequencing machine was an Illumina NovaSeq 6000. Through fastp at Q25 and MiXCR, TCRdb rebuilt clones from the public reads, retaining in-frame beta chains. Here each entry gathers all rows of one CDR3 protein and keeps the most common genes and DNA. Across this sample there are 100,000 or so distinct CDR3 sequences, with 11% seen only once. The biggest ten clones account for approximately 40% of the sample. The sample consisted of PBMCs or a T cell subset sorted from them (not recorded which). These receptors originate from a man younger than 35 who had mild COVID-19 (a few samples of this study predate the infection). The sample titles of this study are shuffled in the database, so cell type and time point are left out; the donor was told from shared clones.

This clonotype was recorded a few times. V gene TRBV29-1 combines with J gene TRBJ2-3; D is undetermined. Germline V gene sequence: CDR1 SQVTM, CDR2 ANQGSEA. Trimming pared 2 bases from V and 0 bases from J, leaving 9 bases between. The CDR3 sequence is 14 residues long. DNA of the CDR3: TGCAGCGTTGAAATAGCAACTAGCACAGATACGCAGTATTTT. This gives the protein CSVEIATSTDTQYF.

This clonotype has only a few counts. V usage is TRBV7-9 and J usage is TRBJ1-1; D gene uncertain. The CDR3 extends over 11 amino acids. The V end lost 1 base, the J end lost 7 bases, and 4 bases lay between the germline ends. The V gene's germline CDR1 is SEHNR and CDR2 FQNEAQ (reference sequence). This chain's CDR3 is CASSLGSEAFF. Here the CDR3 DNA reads TGTGCCAGCAGCTTAGGCAGTGAAGCTTTCTTT.

The DNA of the CDR3 is TGCAGTGCTAGAGTGGGGGGCCCATCGAGGACCCAGCATTTT. Its translation: CSARVGGPSRTQHF. The rearrangement joins TRBV20-1 to TRBJ1-5; TRBD1 might be the D (6 bases). V dropped 1 base and J dropped 11 bases, with 18 bases sitting between them. The CDR3 consists of 14 residues. Germline V lookup: CDR1 DFQATT, CDR2 SNEGSKA (reference sequence).

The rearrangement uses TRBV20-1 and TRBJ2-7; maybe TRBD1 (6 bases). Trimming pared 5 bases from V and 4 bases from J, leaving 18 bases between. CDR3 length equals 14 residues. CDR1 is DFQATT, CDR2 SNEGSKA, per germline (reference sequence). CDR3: CSALEQGWRYEQYF. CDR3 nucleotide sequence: TGCAGTGCTCTAGAACAGGGATGGCGGTACGAGCAGTACTTC.

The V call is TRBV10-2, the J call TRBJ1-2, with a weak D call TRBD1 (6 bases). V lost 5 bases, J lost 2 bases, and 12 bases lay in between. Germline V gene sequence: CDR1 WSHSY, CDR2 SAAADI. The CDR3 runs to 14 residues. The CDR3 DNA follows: TGCGCCAGCAGTAACAAGACAGGCAACTATGGCTACACCTTC. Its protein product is CASSNKTGNYGYTF.

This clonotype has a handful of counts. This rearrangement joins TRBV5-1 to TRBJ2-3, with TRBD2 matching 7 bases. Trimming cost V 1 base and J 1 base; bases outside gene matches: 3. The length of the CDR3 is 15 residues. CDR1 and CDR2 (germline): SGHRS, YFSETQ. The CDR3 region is CASSLPSGGTDTQYF. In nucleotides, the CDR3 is TGCGCCAGCAGCTTGCCCAGCGGGGGCACAGATACGCAGTATTTT.

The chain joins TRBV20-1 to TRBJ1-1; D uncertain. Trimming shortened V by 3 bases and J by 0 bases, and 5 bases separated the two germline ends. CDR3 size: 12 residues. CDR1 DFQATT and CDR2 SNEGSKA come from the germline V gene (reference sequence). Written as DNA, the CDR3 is TGCAGTGCTAGGCAGATGAACACTGAAGCTTTCTTT. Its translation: CSARQMNTEAFF.

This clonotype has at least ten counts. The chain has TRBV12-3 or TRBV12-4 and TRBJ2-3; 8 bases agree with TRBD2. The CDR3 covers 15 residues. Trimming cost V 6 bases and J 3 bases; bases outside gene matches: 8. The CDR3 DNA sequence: TGTGCCAGCAGCGCGGATAGACTAGCGACAGATACGCAGTATTTT. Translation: CASSADRLATDTQYF.